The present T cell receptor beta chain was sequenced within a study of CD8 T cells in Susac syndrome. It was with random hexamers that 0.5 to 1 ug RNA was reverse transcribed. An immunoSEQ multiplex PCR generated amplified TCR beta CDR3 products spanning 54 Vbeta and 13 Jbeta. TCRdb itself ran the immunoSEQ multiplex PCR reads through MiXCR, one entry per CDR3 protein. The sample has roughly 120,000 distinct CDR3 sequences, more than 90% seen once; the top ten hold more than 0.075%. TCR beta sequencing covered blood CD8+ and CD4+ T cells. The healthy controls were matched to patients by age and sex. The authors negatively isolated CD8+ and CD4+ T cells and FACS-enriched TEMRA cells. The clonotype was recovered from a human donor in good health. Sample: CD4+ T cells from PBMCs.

CDR3 DNA sequence: TGCAGCGTTGGACAGGCGAACACTGAAGCTTTCTTT. Its protein product is CSVGQANTEAFF. This chain connects TRBV29-1 to TRBJ1-1; tentative D call: TRBD1 (6 bases). The CDR3 runs 12 residues. V gave up 4 bases and J gave up 1 base, with 7 bases separating them. Looked up from germline, CDR1 is SQVTM and CDR2 is ANQGSEA. The variable domain in full, with the rest retrieved from reference TRBV29-1 and TRBJ1-1, is SAVISQKPSRDICQRGTSLTIQCQVDSQVTMMFWYRQQPGQSLTLIATANQGSEATYESGFVIDKFPISRPNLTFSTLTVSNMSPEDSSIYLCSVGQANTEAFFGQGTRLTVV.